This T cell receptor beta chain was sequenced in a study of blood T cell repertoires in COVID-19. Overall study context: The study drew acute and convalescent COVID-19 samples from the United States, Italy and Spain. Sample material is recorded as cDNA or gDNA derived from T cells, B-cell-depleted T cells, or PBMCs.

The CDR3 sequence is 18 residues long. V gave up 4 bases and J gave up 4 bases; unmatched junction bases: 14. Germline assignment: CDR1 SGHDT and CDR2 YYEEEE. Methods used by the authors: Nucleated cell counts were estimated from reference gene primer amplification. Profiling relied on immunoSEQ multiplex PCR, and the TCRdb table lists in-frame clones only, not all of them. V and J calls and clone size follow that table, whereas D and trimming were derived from the DNA. The sample contains around 260,000 clones, 75% to 95% of which appear only once. The V and J genes are TRBV5-6 and TRBJ2-1; 10 bases line up with TRBD2. This receptor was identified in a person under 30 with COVID-19, enrolled during active disease. The sequencing input was peripheral blood. The CDR3 bases are TGTGCCAGCAGCCTGAGGGAGCGGGAGGGCCGGAGGTACAATGAGCAGTTCTTC. It translates to CASSLREREGRRYNEQFF.